A single sample is the source of the 4 T cell receptor beta chains below, sequenced in a study of T-cell memory formation after mild COVID-19. TCRdb ran MiXCR on the 5' RACE reads and lists one entry per CDR3 protein. The sample lists about 470,000 distinct CDR3 sequences, approximately 23% occurring once. Sample: PBMCs or a T cell subset sorted from them (not recorded which). These receptors originate from an adult woman who had mild COVID-19 (a few samples of this study predate the infection). Cell type and time point are not known.

V usage is TRBV7-9 and J usage is TRBJ2-3, with a tentative D call TRBD2 (6 bases). Trimming removed 8 bases from V and 0 bases from J, with 18 bases in between. This CDR3 is built from 16 residues. The germline CDR1 and CDR2 sequences are SEHNR and FQNEAQ (reference sequence). The CDR3: CASGLTGSSSTDTQYF. The DNA of the CDR3 is TGTGCCAGCGGGCTAACCGGGAGTTCCAGCACAGATACGCAGTATTTT.

This clonotype has just a few counts. The chain recombines TRBV4-1 with TRBJ1-4; tentative D call: TRBD1 (6 bases). The CDR3 is made up of 19 amino acids. Trimming took off 0 bases at V and 7 bases at J, with 24 bases between the two ends. Germline CDR1 MGHRA, CDR2 YSYEKL. CDR3 bases: TGCGCCAGCAGCCAAGATTCTTGGCAGGGGACTCCGCGGGGTGAAAAACTGTTTTTT. Residues: CASSQDSWQGTPRGEKLFF.

V and J are TRBV24-1 and TRBJ2-1; a possible D gene is TRBD1 (5 bases). Trimming removed 7 bases from V and 2 bases from J, with 14 bases in between. Germline CDR1 KGHDR, CDR2 SFDVKD. There are 15 residues in the CDR3. The CDR3 here is CATSQGVGTYNEQFF. CDR3 DNA: TGTGCCACCAGCCAAGGGGTAGGGACCTACAATGAGCAGTTCTTC.

This clonotype turned up a few times. The chain links TRBV7-9 to TRBJ2-5; D might be TRBD2 (6 bases). The CDR3 is 16 amino acids. Trimming cost V 5 bases and J 5 bases, with 21 bases left between them. Looked up from germline, CDR1 is SEHNR and CDR2 is FQNEAQ (reference sequence). The CDR3 loop is CASSLPRSTSSETQYF. CDR3 bases: TGTGCCAGCAGCCTACCGAGAAGTACTAGCTCGGAGACCCAGTACTTC. Variable domain in full (rest from reference TRBV7-9 and TRBJ2-5): DTGVSQNPRHKITKRGQNVTFRCDPISEHNRLYWYRQTLGQGPEFLTYFQNEAQLEKSRLLSDRFSAERPKGSFSTLEIQRTEQGDSAMYLCASSLPRSTSSETQYFGPGTRLLVL.